Shown below are 25 T cell receptor beta chains from a single sample sequenced in a study of shared clonotypes between healthy human individuals. Assay used: immunoSEQ multiplex PCR; TCRdb lists only in-frame clones, some missing. Of 2 million to 2.5 million clones listed, roughly 90% are singletons. Material: naive CD4+ T cells from PBMCs. This sample's subset: CD45RA+ positively selected. These receptors were taken from a man aged 18 to 30 in good health. Some clones in this sample may be carry-over from other donors' samples.

The V gene is TRBV2, the J gene TRBJ2-5, with D possibly called TRBD1 or TRBD2 (5 bases each). Trimming stripped 6 bases from V and 5 bases from J, with 16 bases between. Germline V gene data show CDR1 as SNHLY and CDR2 as FYNNEI. This CDR3 contains 14 residues. The CDR3 reads CASREVWGTETQYF. The DNA for the CDR3 is TGTGCCAGCAGAGAGGTCTGGGGGACGGAGACCCAGTACTTC.

This CDR3 reads CASSKTGTANTEAFF. CDR3 sequence (DNA): TGTGCCAGCTCCAAAACCGGGACGGCGAACACTGAAGCTTTCTTT. The chain links TRBV18 to TRBJ1-1, with TRBD1 as a possible D gene (5 bases). In germline, CDR1 is KGHSH, CDR2 LQKENI. This CDR3 region has 15 residues. V lost 6 bases and J lost 1, with 15 bases in between. Full variable domain (missing parts from reference TRBV18 and TRBJ1-1): NAGVMQNPRHLVRRRGQEARLRCSPMKGHSHVYWYRQLPEEGLKFMVYLQKENIIDESGMPKERFSAEFPKEGPSILRIQQVVRGDSAAYFCASSKTGTANTEAFFGQGTRLTVV.

This clone was seen just once. Other DNA sequences in the same sample also yield this CDR3. The chain is built from TRBV7-6 and TRBJ1-2, with 10 bases fitting TRBD1. With 0 bases clipped from V and 3 bases from J, the junction kept 1 base outside the gene matches. The CDR3 contains 15 residues. Germline V gene data show CDR1 as SGHVS and CDR2 as FNYEAQ. CDR3 loop: CASSLAGTGDYGYTF. CDR3 coding DNA: TGTGCCAGCAGCTTAGCCGGGACAGGGGACTATGGCTACACCTTC.

A note on this clone: The sample has other DNA sequences that encode this CDR3 too. The chain joins TRBV5-4 to TRBJ2-3, with 12 bases matching TRBD2. V shed 4 bases, J shed 1 base, and the junction held 4 bases outside the gene matches. This CDR3 spans 16 amino acids. Germline V CDR1 and CDR2: SGHNT, YYREEE (reference sequence). DNA of the CDR3: TGTGCCAGCAGCCTTGGACTAGCGGGGCGCACAGATACGCAGTATTTT. Amino acid sequence: CASSLGLAGRTDTQYF.

This sequence joins TRBV5-1 and TRBJ2-2, with 12 bases lining up with TRBD2. The CDR3 spans 16 residues. V lost 4 bases, J lost 1 base, and 2 bases stayed unmatched. CDR1 and CDR2 (germline): SGHRS, YFSETQ. The CDR3 DNA sequence: TGCGCCAGCAGCGTACTAGCGGGGGGGAACACCGGGGAGCTGTTTTTT. Protein sequence: CASSVLAGGNTGELFF.

The chain recombines TRBV29-1 with TRBJ2-7, with 7 bases that match TRBD1. The trim removed 4 bases at V and 0 bases at J, leaving 6 bases unmatched. Germline loops: CDR1 SQVTM, CDR2 ANQGSEA. This CDR3 has 14 residues. The CDR3 region has the DNA TGCAGCGTTGCGGACAGGACCAACTCCTACGAGCAGTACTTC. This codes for CSVADRTNSYEQYF.

The rearrangement uses TRBV7-9 and TRBJ2-7, with 12 positions matching TRBD2. V gave up 1 base and J gave up 6 bases; unmatched junction bases: 4. Germline V CDR1 and CDR2: SEHNR, FQNEAQ (reference sequence). CDR3 length: 15 residues. CDR3 region: CASSLGLAGEGEQYF. Here the CDR3 DNA reads TGTGCCAGCAGCTTAGGACTAGCGGGAGAAGGCGAGCAGTACTTC.

This sequence joins TRBV10-3 and TRBJ2-1; TRBD2 agrees at 10 bases. The J segment lost 3 bases and the V segment lost 6 bases, leaving 8 bases of the junction unmatched. This CDR3 region has 16 residues. Germline V CDR1 and CDR2: ENHRY, SYGVKD. CDR3 sequence: CAIRGASGSHYNEQFF. The CDR3 DNA sequence: TGTGCCATCAGGGGGGCTAGCGGGAGCCACTACAATGAGCAGTTCTTC.

The chain recombines TRBV2 with TRBJ1-2, with TRBD1 as a possible D gene (5 bases). The CDR3 extends over 17 amino acids. Germline CDR1 and CDR2: SNHLY and FYNNEI. V was pared by 2 bases and J by 2 bases, with 18 bases between. The CDR3 nucleotides read TGTGCCAGCAGTGAAACAGGAAGGGGTACTCGGAACTATGGCTACACCTTC. This codes for CASSETGRGTRNYGYTF.

The chain carries TRBV5-4 and TRBJ2-2; 8 bases align to TRBD2. Unmatched junction bases numbered 5, after V lost 0 bases and J lost 4 bases. This CDR3 contains 16 residues. Germline CDR1 SGHNT, CDR2 YYREEE (reference sequence). The CDR3 is CASSLGASGLTGELFF. The CDR3 DNA sequence: TGTGCCAGCAGCTTGGGGGCTAGCGGGCTCACCGGGGAGCTGTTTTTT.

The chain employs TRBV28 and TRBJ2-5, with D possibly being TRBD2 (5 bases). The CDR3 is 16 residues long. Per germline, CDR1 MDHEN and CDR2 SYDVKM. Trimming left V 5 bases short and J 2 bases short, with 18 bases between. This CDR3 reads CASSPQLGREQETQYF. The DNA for the CDR3 is TGTGCCAGCAGTCCCCAATTAGGACGGGAACAAGAGACCCAGTACTTC.

The chain has TRBV20-1 and TRBJ1-1; D is possibly TRBD1 (6 bases). V lost 0 bases and J lost 10, with 9 bases in between. CDR1 is DFQATT, CDR2 SNEGSKA, per germline (reference sequence). The CDR3 sequence is 11 residues long. CDR3 DNA sequence: TGCAGTGCTAGAGATCGAGGGGGAGCTTTCTTT. Translating gives CSARDRGGAFF.

The chain has TRBV2 and TRBJ1-6; D possibly corresponds to TRBD1 (6 bases). This CDR3 is built from 13 residues. The germline V gene encodes CDR1 SNHLY and CDR2 FYNNEI. Trimming removed 6 bases from V and 7 bases from J, with 10 bases in between. This chain's CDR3 is CASRSRGNSPLHF. Written as DNA, the CDR3 is TGTGCCAGCAGGTCCAGGGGAAATTCACCCCTCCACTTT.

The J gene is TRBJ2-2, the V gene TRBV28, with a tentative D call TRBD1 (6 bases). The CDR3 is 15 amino acids. The germline V gene encodes CDR1 MDHEN and CDR2 SYDVKM. Trimming stripped 2 bases from V and 3 bases from J, with 10 bases between. CDR3 DNA sequence: TGTGCCAGCAGTTTAGCAGGGGCCGACACCGGGGAGCTGTTTTTT. Encoded protein: CASSLAGADTGELFF.

With regard to this clone: Distinct nucleotide sequences in the sample also encode this CDR3. The CDR3 protein is CASSPTGNTGELFF. The CDR3 DNA reads as TGTGCCAGCAGTCCGACAGGGAACACCGGGGAGCTGTTTTTT. V gene TRBV6-5 combines with J gene TRBJ2-2; D possibly corresponds to TRBD1 (6 bases). V lost 5 bases to trimming and J lost 1 base, with 8 bases between them. The CDR3 length is 14 residues. CDR1 MNHEY and CDR2 SVGAGI come from the germline V gene.

The V and J genes are TRBV5-1 and TRBJ1-3, with D maybe TRBD1 (5 bases). CDR1 SGHRS and CDR2 YFSETQ come from the germline V gene. The CDR3 extends over 14 amino acids. With 6 bases removed from V and 4 bases from J, the gap between germline ends came to 14 bases. CDR3 sequence: CASTPGDGGNTIYF. CDR3 bases: TGCGCCAGCACCCCGGGGGATGGCGGAAACACCATATATTTT. The whole variable domain, remainder taken from reference TRBV5-1 and TRBJ1-3, is KAGVTQTPRYLIKTRGQQVTLSCSPISGHRSVSWYQQTPGQGLQFLFEYFSETQRNKGNFPGRFSGRQFSNSRSEMNVSTLELGDSALYLCASTPGDGGNTIYFGEGSWLTVV.

This clone was detected once. Distinct nucleotide sequences in the sample also encode this CDR3. This chain connects TRBV28 to TRBJ2-1, with 11 nucleotides matching TRBD2. From germline, CDR1 is MDHEN and CDR2 SYDVKM. The CDR3 is 14 amino acids. Trimming at V came to 6 bases and at J to 7 bases, leaving 5 bases not matched to a gene. Here the CDR3 reads CASSLAGGRNEQFF. CDR3 coding DNA: TGTGCCAGCAGCCTAGCGGGAGGCCGGAATGAGCAGTTCTTC.

The genes are TRBV5-4 and TRBJ2-7; 9 bases align to TRBD1. CDR3 length: 15 amino acids. Germline V gene sequence: CDR1 SGHNT, CDR2 YYREEE (reference sequence). With 7 bases clipped from V and 1 base from J, the junction kept 9 bases outside the gene matches. CDR3 coding DNA: TGTGCCAGCGGGATTGGACAGGGGCCTTCCTACGAGCAGTACTTC. Amino acid sequence: CASGIGQGPSYEQYF.

The rearrangement joins TRBV4-1 to TRBJ2-1; D perhaps matches TRBD1 (6 bases). The germline V gene encodes CDR1 MGHRA and CDR2 YSYEKL. The CDR3 has 16 amino acids. V was cut by 3 bases and J by 3 bases, with 15 bases left in between. The CDR3 DNA reads as TGCGCCAGCAGCCACCCTACAGGGTTTAGCTACAATGAGCAGTTCTTC. Translating gives CASSHPTGFSYNEQFF.

This chain joins TRBV4-1 and TRBJ2-5, with TRBD2 identical over 16 bases. The germline CDR1 and CDR2 sequences are MGHRA and YSYEKL. The CDR3 consists of 17 residues. The V and J ends lost 1 base and 2 bases, in that order; junction bases with no gene match: 1. The CDR3 DNA follows: TGCGCCAGCAGCCAAGCGGGACTAGCGGGAGGGCAAGAGACCCAGTACTTC. The encoded protein is CASSQAGLAGGQETQYF.

This chain links TRBV5-4 with TRBJ2-7; tentatively, D is TRBD1 or TRBD2 (5 bases each). V lost 3 bases, J lost 7 bases, and 17 bases lay in between. Germline V CDR1 and CDR2: SGHNT, YYREEE (reference sequence). The CDR3 length is 14 residues. The CDR3 sequence is CASSSRDRVVEQYF. The CDR3, as DNA: TGTGCCAGCAGCTCCCGGGACCGTGTCGTGGAGCAGTACTTC.

This clone appeared a single time. V gene TRBV18 combines with J gene TRBJ1-6; D is unresolved. Germline V gene sequence: CDR1 KGHSH, CDR2 LQKENI. There are 14 residues in the CDR3. The V end was cut by 5 bases, the J end by 7 bases, with 12 bases between. The CDR3 spells CASSVNTANSPLHF. The CDR3 coding sequence is TGTGCCAGCTCAGTTAATACGGCCAATTCACCCCTCCACTTT.

V and J are TRBV30 and TRBJ2-2, with 9 nucleotides matching TRBD1. V shed 3 bases and J 5 bases; nucleotides not matched to a gene: 10. This CDR3 is built from 16 residues. The germline V gene has CDR1 GTSNPN and CDR2 SVGIG (reference sequence). For the CDR3, the DNA is TGTGCCTGGAGAGGAGTGGGGACAGGGAGGACCGGGGAGCTGTTTTTT. It is translated as CAWRGVGTGRTGELFF.

The chain carries TRBV7-3 and TRBJ2-6, with 10 bases aligning to TRBD1. This CDR3 has 18 residues. The V gene end was trimmed by 2 bases and the J gene end by 0 bases; junction bases not matched to a gene: 4. Germline V gene data show CDR1 as SGHTA and CDR2 as FQGTGA. The DNA of the CDR3 is TGTGCCAGCAGCTTATGGACAGGGGGGCTCTCTGGGGCCAACGTCCTGACTTTC. It translates to CASSLWTGGLSGANVLTF.

Concerning this clone itself: The identical CDR3 is also encoded by other nucleotide sequences in the sample. This chain joins TRBV13 and TRBJ2-3; no firm D call. CDR3 length equals 13 residues. Germline loops: CDR1 PRHDT, CDR2 FYEKMQ (reference sequence). The V end was cut by 2 bases, the J end by 3 bases, with 6 bases between. CDR3: CASSLPGTDTQYF. In DNA, the CDR3 is TGTGCCAGCAGCTTACCTGGGACAGATACGCAGTATTTT.